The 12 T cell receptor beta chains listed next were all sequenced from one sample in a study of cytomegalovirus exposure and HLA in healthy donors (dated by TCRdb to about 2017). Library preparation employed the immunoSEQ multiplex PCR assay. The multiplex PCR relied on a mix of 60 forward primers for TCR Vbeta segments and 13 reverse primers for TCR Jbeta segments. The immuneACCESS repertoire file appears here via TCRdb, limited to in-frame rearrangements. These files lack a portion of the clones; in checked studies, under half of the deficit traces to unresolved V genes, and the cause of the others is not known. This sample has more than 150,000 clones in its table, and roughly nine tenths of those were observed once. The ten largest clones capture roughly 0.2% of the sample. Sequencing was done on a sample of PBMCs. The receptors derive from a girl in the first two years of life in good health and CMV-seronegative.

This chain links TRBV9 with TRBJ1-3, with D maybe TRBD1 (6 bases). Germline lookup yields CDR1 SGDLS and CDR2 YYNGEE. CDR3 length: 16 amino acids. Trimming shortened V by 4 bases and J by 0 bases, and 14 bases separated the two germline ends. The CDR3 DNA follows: TGTGCCAGCAGCCCCCGGACAGCCTCCTCTGGAAACACCATATATTTT. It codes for CASSPRTASSGNTIYF.

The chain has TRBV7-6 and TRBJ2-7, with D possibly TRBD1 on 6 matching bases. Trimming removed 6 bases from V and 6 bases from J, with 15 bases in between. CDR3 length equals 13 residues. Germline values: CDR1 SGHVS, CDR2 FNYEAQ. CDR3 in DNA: TGTGCCAGCAGTCCGACAGGAACCGGCGAGCAGTACTTC. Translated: CASSPTGTGEQYF.

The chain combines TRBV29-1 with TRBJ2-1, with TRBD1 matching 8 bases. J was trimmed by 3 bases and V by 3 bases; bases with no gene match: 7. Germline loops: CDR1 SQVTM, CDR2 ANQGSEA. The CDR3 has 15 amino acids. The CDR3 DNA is TGCAGCGTTGATAGTCTACAGGGGGACTACAATGAGCAGTTCTTC. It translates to CSVDSLQGDYNEQFF.

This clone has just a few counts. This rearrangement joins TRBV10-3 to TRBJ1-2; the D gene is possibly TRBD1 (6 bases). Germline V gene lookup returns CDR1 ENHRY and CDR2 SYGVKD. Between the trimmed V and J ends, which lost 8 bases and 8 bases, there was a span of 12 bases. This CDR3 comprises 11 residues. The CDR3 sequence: CAIRDIEGYTF. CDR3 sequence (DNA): TGTGCCATCCGGGACATAGAAGGCTACACCTTC.

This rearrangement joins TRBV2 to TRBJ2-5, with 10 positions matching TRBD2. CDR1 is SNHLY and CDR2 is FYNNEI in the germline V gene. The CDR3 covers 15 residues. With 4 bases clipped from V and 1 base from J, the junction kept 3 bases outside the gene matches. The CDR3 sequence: CASSGTSGPQETQYF. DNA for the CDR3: TGTGCCAGCAGTGGGACTAGCGGTCCCCAAGAGACCCAGTACTTC.

CDR3 sequence: CASSPGVSPYYGYTF. The DNA for the CDR3 is TGTGCCAGTAGTCCCGGGGTCTCCCCCTACTATGGCTACACCTTC. The V call is TRBV19, the J call TRBJ1-2, with D unclear. Germline CDR1 is LNHDA and CDR2 is SQIVND (reference sequence). V was clipped by 5 bases and J by 3 bases, with 16 bases between them. This CDR3 region has 15 residues.

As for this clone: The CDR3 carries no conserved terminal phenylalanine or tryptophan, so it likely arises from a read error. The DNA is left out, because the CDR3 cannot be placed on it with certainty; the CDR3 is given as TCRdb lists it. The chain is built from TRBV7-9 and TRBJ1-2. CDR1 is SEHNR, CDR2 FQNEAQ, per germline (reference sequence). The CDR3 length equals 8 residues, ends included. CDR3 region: CASSSLLL.

The CDR3 nucleotides are TGTGCCAGCAGCTATCAGGGGGCAACAGATACGCAGTATTTT. This encodes CASSYQGATDTQYF. The chain combines TRBV7-6 with TRBJ2-3, with TRBD1 identical over 8 bases. With V trimmed by 4 bases and J by 3 bases, 3 bases remained unmatched. CDR1 is SGHVS and CDR2 is FNYEAQ in the germline V gene. The CDR3 extends over 14 amino acids.

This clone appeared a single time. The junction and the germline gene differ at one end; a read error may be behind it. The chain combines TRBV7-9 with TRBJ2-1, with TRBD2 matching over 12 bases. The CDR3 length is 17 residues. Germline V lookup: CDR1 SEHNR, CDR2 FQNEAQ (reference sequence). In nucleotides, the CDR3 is TGTTCCAGCAGCCTCTTTATACTAGCGGGGGGAAACTACAGGCAGTTCTTC. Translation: CSSSLFILAGGNYRQFF.

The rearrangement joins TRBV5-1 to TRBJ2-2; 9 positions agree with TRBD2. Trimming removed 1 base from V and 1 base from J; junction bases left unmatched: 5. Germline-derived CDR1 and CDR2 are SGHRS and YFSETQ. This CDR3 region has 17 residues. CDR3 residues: CASSLSSSGVNTGELFF. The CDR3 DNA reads TGCGCCAGCAGCTTGAGCTCTAGCGGGGTGAACACCGGGGAGCTGTTTTTT. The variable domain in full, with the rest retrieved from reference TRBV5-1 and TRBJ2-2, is KAGVTQTPRYLIKTRGQQVTLSCSPISGHRSVSWYQQTPGQGLQFLFEYFSETQRNKGNFPGRFSGRQFSNSRSEMNVSTLELGDSALYLCASSLSSSGVNTGELFFGEGSRLTVL.

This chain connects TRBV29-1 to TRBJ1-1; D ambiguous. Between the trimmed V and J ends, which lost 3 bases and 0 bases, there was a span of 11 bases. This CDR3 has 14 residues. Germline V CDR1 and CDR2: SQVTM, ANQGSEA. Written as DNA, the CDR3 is TGCAGCGTTGAGATCCGGGAAATGAACACTGAAGCTTTCTTT. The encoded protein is CSVEIREMNTEAFF. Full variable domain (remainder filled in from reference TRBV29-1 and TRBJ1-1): SAVISQKPSRDICQRGTSLTIQCQVDSQVTMMFWYRQQPGQSLTLIATANQGSEATYESGFVIDKFPISRPNLTFSTLTVSNMSPEDSSIYLCSVEIREMNTEAFFGQGTRLTVV.

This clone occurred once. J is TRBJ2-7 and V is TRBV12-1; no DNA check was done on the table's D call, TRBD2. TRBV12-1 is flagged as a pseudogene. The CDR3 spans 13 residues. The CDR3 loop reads CASSPERLCEQYF. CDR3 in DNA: TGTGCCAGCAGCCCAGAGCGTCTCTGCGAGCAGTACTTC.